This TCR beta chain was recovered during a study of PD-1 blockade in mismatch repair-deficient tumors. About the research overall: Enrolled 2013-2016, patients had progressing, pretreated mismatch repair-deficient cancers of about twelve types. Findings and limits, study-wide: Tumor-resident clones, often absent from pretreatment blood, expanded after pembrolizumab and then contracted.

V lost 4 bases, J lost 1 base, and 16 bases lay in between. This CDR3 region has 16 residues. Germline-derived CDR1 and CDR2 are MNHNY and SVGAGI (reference sequence). The method was immunoSEQ multiplex PCR; TCRdb's version includes in-frame clones alone and lacks a portion of them. The table lists under 95,000 clones, more than 65% of them singletons. A word on this clone: What it binds is unknown.

Every patient had mismatch repair deficiency by PCR or immunohistochemistry. TCR sequencing covered a few patients who responded to pembrolizumab. The sequence derives from an adult with mismatch repair-deficient cancer. This sequence joins TRBV6-6 and TRBJ2-5, with D perhaps matching TRBD1 (5 bases). The sample consisted of peripheral blood, taken 12 weeks after starting pembrolizumab. The CDR3 here is CASSFRSVGVQETQYF. The CDR3 region has the DNA TGTGCCAGCAGTTTCCGCTCAGTAGGGGTCCAAGAGACCCAGTACTTC.